A selection of T cell receptor beta chains follows, all from one sample in a study of T cells in Graves' hyperthyroidism and ophthalmopathy. TCRdb re-called the multiplex PCR reads with MiXCR, one entry per CDR3 protein. The repertoire holds hundreds of thousands of distinct CDR3 sequences, 11% to 15% seen once, with around 24% in the top ten. Sequencing input: blood. The receptors were gathered from a woman aged 25 to 39 with Graves' hyperthyroidism. CDR3s include the opening cysteine and the closing phenylalanine or tryptophan. A D gene is named only where the DNA matches it firmly. Clone size is given for some rows only: seen once, a few or many times, or a class if the clone is expanded.

TRBV5-1	.	TRBJ2-7	few	TGCGCCAGCAGCTTGGATGCTAGCGCCAGCTCCTACGAGCAGTACTTC	CASSLDASASSYEQYF
TRBV11-2	.	TRBJ2-5	.	TGTGCCAGCAGCTTAGAGCTCCAAGAGACCCAGTACTTC	CASSLELQETQYF
TRBV10-1	TRBD2	TRBJ2-7	many	TGCGCCAGCAGTGACACCGGGACTAGCACCTACGAGCAGTACTTC	CASSDTGTSTYEQYF
TRBV2	.	TRBJ1-1	.	TGTGCCAGCAGTGTCCGCGACATCTACACTGAAGCTTTCTTT	CASSVRDIYTEAFF
TRBV5-1	.	TRBJ1-4	.	TGCGCCAGCAGCTTGGGCGGCAGGGCCGGGGAAAAACTGTTTTTT	CASSLGGRAGEKLFF
TRBV10-3	TRBD1	TRBJ2-7	many	TGTGCCATCAGTTCGGGACAGAGCTCCTACGAGCAGTACTTC	CAISSGQSSYEQYF
TRBV20-1	TRBD1	TRBJ1-5	.	TGCAGTGCCCCCCGGGACAGGGGAACCTATAGCAATCAGCCCCAGCATTTT	CSAPRDRGTYSNQPQHF
TRBV6-2/TRBV6-3	.	TRBJ2-2	many	TGTGCCAGCAGTGGCGACAGGCGGCGGGATAGGAGGACCGGGGAGCTGTTTTTT	CASSGDRRRDRRTGELFF
TRBV25-1	.	TRBJ1-3	few	TGTGCCAGCAGTGAATACAGAAGCTCTGGAAACACCATATATTTT	CASSEYRSSGNTIYF
TRBV15	.	TRBJ2-1	many	TGTGCCACCAGCACTAGGACGGAGCAGTTCTTC	CATSTRTEQFF
TRBV12-3/TRBV12-4	TRBD1	TRBJ2-3	many	TGTGCCAGCAGCGGACAGGGTGTGAGTGGAGATACGCAGTATTTT	CASSGQGVSGDTQYF
TRBV11-3	.	TRBJ2-1	many	TGTGCCAGCAGCTCAACCGGGAGCATCTACAATGAGCAGTTCTTC	CASSSTGSIYNEQFF
TRBV10-1	TRBD2	TRBJ2-7	many	TGCGCCAGTAAGACAGCGGGGTCCTACGAGCAGTACTTC	CASKTAGSYEQYF
TRBV20-1	.	TRBJ1-6	many	TGCAGTGCTAGAGATCTGTTTGGGATTTTCTCACCCCTCCACTTT	CSARDLFGIFSPLHF
TRBV12-3/TRBV12-4	.	TRBJ1-5	.	TGTGCCAGCAGTTTAGGGGGCACAGGGCAGCCCCAGCATTTT	CASSLGGTGQPQHF
TRBV7-3	.	TRBJ2-1	many	TGTGCCAGCAGCCCCCACCAACGGAGCTCCTACAATGAGCAGTTCTTC	CASSPHQRSSYNEQFF
TRBV20-1	.	TRBJ2-5	many	TGCAGTGCTAGCAAGGAAGAGACCCAGTACTTC	CSASKEETQYF
TRBV5-5	.	TRBJ2-3	few	TGTGCCAGCAGCTTGGCCGGTGGGATACCCCCGGATACGCAGTATTTT	CASSLAGGIPPDTQYF
TRBV6-1	TRBD2	TRBJ2-7	many	TGTGCCAGTGAACGGACTAGCGAGCAGTACTTC	CASERTSEQYF
TRBV29-1	.	TRBJ2-2	many	TGCAGCGCTAGGGACGATAACACCGGGGAGCTGTTTTTT	CSARDDNTGELFF
TRBV7-2	.	TRBJ2-7	many	TGTGCCAGCAGCTTACAGGGTAAATACGAGCAGTACTTC	CASSLQGKYEQYF
TRBV18	.	TRBJ1-5	few	TGTGCCAGCTCACCCTCGGCGGGGGCCGAGCAGCCCCAGCATTTT	CASSPSAGAEQPQHF
TRBV27	.	TRBJ2-3	many	TGTGCCAGCAGTTTAACGTTTGGCGTTCCAGATACGCAGTATTTT	CASSLTFGVPDTQYF
TRBV15	TRBD2	TRBJ2-7	few	TGTGCCACCAGCACTTCCCGGGAGGCGGGCGAGCAGTACTTC	CATSTSREAGEQYF
TRBV7-3	.	TRBJ2-5	many	TGTGCCAGCAGCGCTACAGGGATGAGTCAAGAGACCCAGTACTTC	CASSATGMSQETQYF
TRBV10-1	TRBD2	TRBJ2-2	many	TGCGCCAGCAGTGATCCGGGACTAGATTCCGGGGAGCTGTTTTTT	CASSDPGLDSGELFF
TRBV29-1	.	TRBJ2-5	many	TGCAGCGTTGATCCAGAGACCCAGTACTTC	CSVDPETQYF